This T cell receptor (beta chain) is drawn from a study of identical twins. Findings and caveats of the study: Zero-insertion findings could be partly confounded by invariant cells (MAIT and iNKT cells).

Unique molecular identifiers were present on the cDNA, which also gained a universal primer site by template switching. One entry per CDR3 protein results from TCRdb running MiXCR on the 5' RACE reads. The sample includes 550,000 to 800,000 distinct CDR3 sequences, just over 7% of them seen just once. This clonotype was detected ten times or more. What it binds is not known. Germline CDR1 reads KGHDR; CDR2 reads SFDVKD. The CDR3 has 14 amino acids. Trimming took 8 bases from V and 1 from J; bases not matched to a gene: 5. These data were likewise used in another study, on yellow fever vaccine responses in identical twins.

The sample consisted of PBMCs. The chain employs TRBV24-1 and TRBJ1-1; TRBD1 matches 8 bases. This receptor was obtained from a woman younger than 35 in good health. The CDR3 DNA sequence: TGTGCCACCACAGGAACAGGGGGGAACACTGAAGCTTTCTTT. Translating it yields CATTGTGGNTEAFF.